These 30 T cell receptor beta chains originate from one sample sequenced in a study of blood T cells in healthy people across ages (dated by TCRdb to about 2015). Preparation of the library involved 5' RACE. Sequencer: Illumina HiSeq 2500. The second PCR ran for roughly 7 to 11 cycles and used a J-beta primer mix along with a sample-barcoded 5' primer. TCRdb took the public reads, trimmed them with fastp at Q25, ran MiXCR for clone calling and kept in-frame beta chains. CDR3 protein sequences are deduplicated, and each keeps its most common genes and DNA. In this sample the table shows roughly 800,000 distinct CDR3 sequences, roughly 50% of which occur a single time. Roughly 22% of the sample rests with the top ten. The sample taken for sequencing was blood. All receptors come from a man in his thirties or forties in good health.

V gene TRBV7-9 combines with J gene TRBJ1-5; tentatively, D is TRBD1 (6 bases). The germline V and J ends were trimmed by 3 bases and 3 bases, with 9 bases remaining between them. The CDR3 is made up of 14 amino acids. Germline V gene data show CDR1 as SEHNR and CDR2 as FQNEAQ (reference sequence). CDR3 sequence: CASSFPGDNQPQHF. Written as DNA, the CDR3 is TGTGCCAGCAGCTTTCCAGGGGACAATCAGCCCCAGCATTTT.

This chain joins TRBV20-1 and TRBJ1-1; D is perhaps TRBD1 (5 bases). Germline V lookup: CDR1 DFQATT, CDR2 SNEGSKA (reference sequence). The V gene lost 1 base and the J gene lost 4 bases, with 13 bases spanning the gap. This CDR3 comprises 14 residues. DNA of the CDR3: TGCAGTGCTAGAGGAGGGGCCGGGGGCACTGAAGCTTTCTTT. It specifies CSARGGAGGTEAFF.

This clonotype has more than one count but fewer than ten. The genes are TRBV20-1 and TRBJ2-5; TRBD1 aligns across 7 bases. This CDR3 is 17 amino acids long. Trimming removed 0 bases from V and 3 bases from J; junction bases left unmatched: 13. CDR1 and CDR2 (germline): DFQATT, SNEGSKA (reference sequence). The CDR3: CSARDLDRPGYEETQYF. As DNA, the CDR3 is TGCAGTGCTAGAGATCTGGACAGGCCGGGGTATGAAGAGACCCAGTACTTC.

This chain uses TRBV7-2 with TRBJ1-4; D uncertain. CDR3 length equals 15 residues. The V gene's germline CDR1 is SGHTA and CDR2 FQGNSA. V dropped 1 base and J dropped 3 bases, with 9 bases sitting between them. CDR3 in DNA: TGTGCCAGCAGCTTAGGGGGATCGGCTAATGAAAAACTGTTTTTT. This gives the protein CASSLGGSANEKLFF.

V and J are TRBV20-1 and TRBJ2-4; tentative D call: TRBD2 (5 bases). CDR3 size: 16 residues. The V and J ends lost 3 bases and 0 bases respectively, with 15 bases between them. Per the germline V gene, CDR1 is DFQATT and CDR2 is SNEGSKA (reference sequence). CDR3 amino acids: CSASWPGSLAKNIQYF. The CDR3 DNA reads TGCAGTGCTAGCTGGCCGGGATCGCTAGCCAAAAACATTCAGTACTTC.

This clonotype was picked up one time. The chain couples TRBV7-8 to TRBJ1-6; D gene ambiguous. Germline CDR1 SGHVS, CDR2 FQNEAQ. The CDR3 length is 14 residues. Trimming left V 8 bases short and J 6 bases short, with 14 bases between. CDR3 sequence reads: CASRERSANSPLHF. Written as DNA, the CDR3 is TGTGCCAGCCGAGAACGGTCCGCTAATTCACCCCTCCACTTT.

V is TRBV29-1 and J is TRBJ2-5; 9 bases line up with TRBD2. This CDR3 has 14 amino acids. Trimming at V came to 5 bases and at J to 1 base, leaving 5 bases not matched to a gene. Germline V gene data show CDR1 as SQVTM and CDR2 as ANQGSEA. The DNA of the CDR3 is TGCAGCGTTACCCGGACTAGCGTCCAAGAGACCCAGTACTTC. Residues: CSVTRTSVQETQYF.

V and J are TRBV20-1 and TRBJ1-1; D not certain. Trimming took 6 bases from V and 6 from J, leaving 11 bases between them. The CDR3 is 11 amino acids. Germline V gives CDR1 DFQATT, CDR2 SNEGSKA (reference sequence). As DNA, the CDR3 is TGCAGTGCCCGATCTCCGGCTGAAGCTTTCTTT. Translation: CSARSPAEAFF.

V usage is TRBV20-1 and J usage is TRBJ2-4; no reliable D call. This CDR3 has 13 amino acids. Germline V gene lookup returns CDR1 DFQATT and CDR2 SNEGSKA (reference sequence). V was pared by 6 bases and J by 0 bases, with 9 bases between. For the CDR3, the DNA is TGCAGTGCAGCAGTGTTAGCCAAAAACATTCAGTACTTC. Translated, it gives CSAAVLAKNIQYF.

The gene calls are TRBV29-1 and TRBJ2-5; D might be TRBD1 (5 bases). CDR3 length equals 12 residues. Germline lookup yields CDR1 SQVTM and CDR2 ANQGSEA. CDR3 region: CSDRRGQETQYF. In DNA, the CDR3 is TGCAGTGACCGAAGGGGCCAAGAGACCCAGTACTTC.

This chain joins TRBV6-5 and TRBJ2-7; D is ambiguous. This CDR3 has 14 residues. With 7 bases removed from V and 1 base from J, the gap between germline ends came to 14 bases. Germline CDR1 reads MNHEY; CDR2 reads SVGAGI. The CDR3 loop is CASINYPVSYEQYF. CDR3 in DNA: TGTGCCAGCATTAACTACCCCGTTTCCTACGAGCAGTACTTC.

V usage is TRBV7-9 and J usage is TRBJ2-7; the D is unclear. Between the trimmed V and J ends, which lost 10 bases and 4 bases, there was a span of 14 bases. In germline, CDR1 is SEHNR, CDR2 FQNEAQ (reference sequence). The CDR3 covers 12 residues. In DNA, the CDR3 is TGTGCCACCCAAAGCATCGGGTACGAGCAGTACTTC. Translating gives CATQSIGYEQYF.

V and J are TRBV7-9 and TRBJ2-7; D possibly matches TRBD1 or TRBD2 (5 bases each). Trimming cost V 5 bases and J 3 bases, with 23 bases left between them. The CDR3 is 17 residues long. Germline CDR1 is SEHNR and CDR2 is FQNEAQ (reference sequence). The CDR3 DNA reads as TGTGCCAGCAGCCCTGTCTCCGGGGCAGCCGGAGTCTACGAGCAGTACTTC. It codes for CASSPVSGAAGVYEQYF.

The genes are TRBV6-2 or TRBV6-3 and TRBJ2-7; 11 bases match TRBD1. Germline values: CDR1 MNHEY, CDR2 SVGEGT. This CDR3 spans 15 amino acids. Trimming cost V 6 bases and J 3 bases; bases outside gene matches: 7. The CDR3 spells CASRTGTGGDYEQYF. CDR3 nucleotides: TGTGCCAGCAGAACCGGGACAGGGGGGGACTACGAGCAGTACTTC.

Ten or more counts support this clonotype. The chain uses TRBV7-9 and TRBJ1-2; D is unclear. Germline loops: CDR1 SEHNR, CDR2 FQNEAQ (reference sequence). CDR3 length: 13 residues. Trimming took off 0 bases at V and 0 bases at J, with 2 bases between the two ends. DNA of the CDR3: TGTGCCAGCAGCTTAGCAGCTAACTATGGCTACACCTTC. It yields the protein CASSLAANYGYTF.

The chain combines TRBV30 with TRBJ2-7; the D gene is possibly TRBD2 (6 bases). CDR3 length: 14 amino acids. Per the germline V gene, CDR1 is GTSNPN and CDR2 is SVGIG (reference sequence). The germline V and J ends were trimmed by 6 bases and 3 bases, with 18 bases remaining between them. This chain's CDR3 is CACTERWGVYEQYF. The CDR3, as DNA: TGTGCCTGCACAGAACGGTGGGGGGTCTACGAGCAGTACTTC.

There are a few counts of this clonotype. CDR3 residues: CASSYDSEVWNGYTF. Here the CDR3 DNA reads TGCGCCAGCAGCTACGACTCGGAGGTCTGGAATGGCTACACCTTC. V and J are TRBV5-1 and TRBJ1-2; no clear D. Trimming pared 3 bases from V and 6 bases from J, leaving 18 bases between. This CDR3 spans 15 amino acids. CDR1 is SGHRS, CDR2 YFSETQ, per germline.

The CDR3 spells CASTVRITSTDTQYF. The CDR3 coding sequence is TGTGCCAGCACCGTCCGGATTACTAGCACAGATACGCAGTATTTT. The chain joins TRBV7-8 to TRBJ2-3; D gene unclear. V was trimmed by 7 bases and J by 0 bases, leaving 14 bases between them. Germline V gene data show CDR1 as SGHVS and CDR2 as FQNEAQ. This CDR3 is built from 15 residues.

The genes are TRBV20-1 and TRBJ2-3, with a weak D call TRBD2 (6 bases). The V gene lost 6 bases and the J gene lost 1 base, with 20 bases spanning the gap. Per the germline V gene, CDR1 is DFQATT and CDR2 is SNEGSKA (reference sequence). This CDR3 has 16 residues. CDR3 residues: CSAPIGGASGTDTQYF. Written as DNA, the CDR3 is TGCAGTGCCCCAATCGGTGGGGCTAGCGGCACAGATACGCAGTATTTT.

The chain couples TRBV25-1 to TRBJ2-4, with D perhaps matching TRBD2 (5 bases). The CDR3 has 13 residues. Trimming left V 6 bases short and J 6 bases short, with 12 bases between. Germline CDR1 is MGHDK and CDR2 is SYGVNS. CDR3 loop: CASSPLGVNIQYF. The DNA for the CDR3 is TGTGCCAGCAGCCCCCTGGGAGTAAACATTCAGTACTTC.

V and J are TRBV29-1 and TRBJ2-5, with 7 bases fitting TRBD1. V was clipped by 1 base and J by 5 bases; unmatched bases: 7. Germline V gene lookup returns CDR1 SQVTM and CDR2 ANQGSEA. The CDR3 runs 14 residues. CDR3 sequence reads: CSVEGSGQWETQYF. CDR3 bases: TGCAGCGTTGAAGGGTCGGGACAGTGGGAGACCCAGTACTTC.

V usage is TRBV29-1 and J usage is TRBJ2-1; 10 bases are shared with TRBD2. Germline V gene lookup returns CDR1 SQVTM and CDR2 ANQGSEA. Unmatched junction bases numbered 8, after V lost 7 bases and J lost 8 bases. This CDR3 has 13 amino acids. CDR3 in amino acids: CSGEERGGYEQFF. The DNA of the CDR3 is TGCAGCGGGGAAGAGCGGGGGGGCTATGAGCAGTTCTTC.

The rearrangement links TRBV4-1 to TRBJ2-7; 7 nucleotides align to TRBD2. The V gene's germline CDR1 is MGHRA and CDR2 YSYEKL. With 1 base clipped from V and 5 bases from J, the junction kept 8 bases outside the gene matches. This CDR3 comprises 15 residues. The CDR3 reads CASSQVHRGGDEQYF. CDR3 bases: TGCGCCAGCAGCCAAGTTCACCGGGGAGGGGACGAGCAGTACTTC.

This chain joins TRBV5-6 and TRBJ2-7, with a weak D call TRBD2 (6 bases). The CDR3 has 14 amino acids. CDR1 is SGHDT and CDR2 is YYEEEE in the germline V gene. Trimming took 4 bases from V and 0 from J, leaving 11 bases between them. The CDR3 bases are TGTGCCAGCAGCCAAGACGGGGGCTCCTACGAGCAGTACTTC. Translated: CASSQDGGSYEQYF.

This clonotype was counted a few times. This sequence joins TRBV6-6 and TRBJ1-6, with D unclear. V lost 4 bases, J lost 7 bases, and 17 bases lay in between. The germline V gene has CDR1 MNHNY and CDR2 SVGAGI (reference sequence). The CDR3 has 16 amino acids. The CDR3 nucleotides are TGTGCCAGCAGTTCCACCTCTACGAGATCAAATTCACCCCTCCACTTT. Amino acid sequence: CASSSTSTRSNSPLHF.

The V and J genes are TRBV7-2 and TRBJ2-1; 8 positions match TRBD1. Germline CDR1 and CDR2: SGHTA and FQGNSA. The length of the CDR3 is 17 residues. The V and J ends lost 3 bases and 3 bases, in that order; junction bases with no gene match: 10. CDR3 sequence reads: CASSFKAGDRNYNEQFF. The DNA of the CDR3 is TGTGCCAGCAGCTTTAAAGCTGGGGACAGGAACTACAATGAGCAGTTCTTC.

The J gene is TRBJ2-5, the V gene TRBV4-3, with 9 bases matching TRBD2. The J segment lost 5 bases and the V segment lost 3 bases, leaving 10 bases of the junction unmatched. CDR1 and CDR2 from the germline V gene are LGHNA and YSLEER. This CDR3 contains 16 residues. CDR3 DNA sequence: TGCGCCAGCAGCCAGGGAGTAGCGGGAGATGGGGAGACCCAGTACTTC. Protein: CASSQGVAGDGETQYF.

The J gene is TRBJ2-2, the V gene TRBV29-1, with 7 nucleotides matching TRBD2. Per germline, CDR1 SQVTM and CDR2 ANQGSEA. This CDR3 spans 13 amino acids. V gave up 3 bases and J gave up 5 bases; unmatched junction bases: 3. In DNA form, the CDR3 reads TGCAGCGTTGAGGGGGGGGATACCGGGGAGCTGTTTTTT. This gives the protein CSVEGGDTGELFF.

V usage is TRBV10-3 and J usage is TRBJ2-6; 9 bases map to TRBD1. The CDR3 extends over 16 amino acids. V was clipped by 8 bases and J by 2 bases; unmatched bases: 7. Germline-derived CDR1 and CDR2 are ENHRY and SYGVKD. CDR3 sequence: CAIGGQGPTGANVLTF. CDR3 DNA sequence: TGTGCCATCGGAGGACAGGGGCCCACTGGGGCCAACGTCCTGACTTTC.

This chain links TRBV7-2 with TRBJ2-7, with 8 bases fitting TRBD1. J lost 5 bases, V lost 1 base, and 10 bases had no gene match. This CDR3 spans 16 amino acids. The germline V gene has CDR1 SGHTA and CDR2 FQGNSA. The CDR3 loop reads CASSLVAGGLFHEQYF. In DNA form, the CDR3 reads TGTGCCAGCAGCTTAGTGGCAGGGGGCTTGTTCCACGAGCAGTACTTC.